These 13 T cell receptor beta chains share one sample of origin, sequenced in a study of Graves' ophthalmopathy and Graves' hyperthyroidism. For repertoire sequencing, the TCR beta CDR3 regions were amplified from RNA transcripts. Second-round multiplex PCR came after first-round RT-PCR with HTBI primers. A single record per CDR3 protein comes from TCRdb applying MiXCR to the multiplex PCR reads. Counted here are 740,000 or so distinct CDR3 sequences, around 40% occurring once; the ten biggest clones make up around 40%. Sequencing was carried out using peripheral blood. Source of these receptors: an adult man with Graves' ophthalmopathy.

This chain joins TRBV20-1 and TRBJ2-7, with TRBD2 as a possible D gene (5 bases). Germline assignment: CDR1 DFQATT and CDR2 SNEGSKA (reference sequence). The CDR3 is 13 amino acids. V shed 6 bases and J shed 0 bases, with 12 bases lying between them. CDR3 amino acids: CSARTGSSYEQYF. The CDR3 DNA sequence: TGCAGTGCCCGGACGGGAAGCTCCTACGAGCAGTACTTC.

The V gene is TRBV15, the J gene TRBJ2-1; 8 positions match TRBD1. The V gene's germline CDR1 is LNHNV and CDR2 YYDKDF (reference sequence). J gave up 0 bases and V 4 bases, and 5 bases lay outside the gene matches. This CDR3 has 16 amino acids. This CDR3 is CATSTGQGNSYNEQFF. DNA of the CDR3: TGTGCCACCAGCACCGGACAGGGAAACTCCTACAATGAGCAGTTCTTC.

This clonotype was observed many times. CDR3 region: CSVESHGNTIYF. The CDR3 nucleotides are TGCAGCGTTGAATCACATGGAAACACCATATATTTT. This chain connects TRBV29-1 to TRBJ1-3, with D hard to call. CDR1 and CDR2 from the germline V gene are SQVTM and ANQGSEA. Trimming took 2 bases from V and 3 from J, leaving 5 bases between them. This CDR3 region has 12 residues.

About this clonotype: A much larger clonotype is one base distant, so this may be a read error. The chain is built from TRBV25-1 and TRBJ2-7; 9 nucleotides line up with TRBD2. J lost 8 bases, V lost 3 bases, and 5 bases had no gene match. Germline values: CDR1 MGHDK, CDR2 SYGVNS. The CDR3 runs to 13 residues. The CDR3 is CASSDGGRAQQYF. The CDR3 DNA reads TGTGCCAGCAGTGACGGCGGGAGGGCCCAGCAGTACTTC.

This clonotype was picked up one time. The rearrangement links TRBV25-1 to TRBJ1-1; no reliable D call. Germline-derived CDR1 and CDR2 are MGHDK and SYGVNS. Trimming cost V 5 bases and J 2 bases, with 15 bases left between them. This CDR3 contains 15 residues. The CDR3 here is CASSFEGISNTEAFF. CDR3 nucleotides: TGTGCCAGCAGTTTTGAGGGAATCTCTAACACTGAAGCTTTCTTT. The whole variable domain, filled in from reference TRBV25-1 and TRBJ1-1, reads EADIYQTPRYLVIGTGKKITLECSQTMGHDKMYWYQQDPGMELHLIHYSYGVNSTEKGDLSSESTVSRIRTEHFPLTLESARPSHTSQYLCASSFEGISNTEAFFGQGTRLTVV.

This clonotype was detected only a few times. This chain links TRBV7-8 with TRBJ2-5; D may be TRBD2 (6 bases). This CDR3 region has 15 residues. In germline, CDR1 is SGHVS, CDR2 FQNEAQ. The germline V and J ends were trimmed by 2 bases and 4 bases, with 14 bases remaining between them. The CDR3 DNA follows: TGTGCCAGCAGCTTAAACGGCGGGGCCGGAGAGACCCAGTACTTC. As protein: CASSLNGGAGETQYF.

On this clonotype itself: A much larger clone differs from this one at a single base, so this may be a read error. The chain combines TRBV11-2 with TRBJ1-2; perhaps TRBD1 as D (6 bases). The V end was cut by 5 bases, the J end by 6 bases, with 13 bases between. The CDR3 has 13 residues. Germline lookup yields CDR1 SGHAT and CDR2 FQNNGV. CDR3 amino acids: CASSPDYRDGYTF. The CDR3 DNA is TGTGCCAGCAGCCCGGATTACAGGGATGGCTACACCTTC.

About this clonotype: Because the CDR3 is missing its conserved closing phenylalanine or tryptophan, this is likely a read error. The rearrangement links TRBV7-9 to TRBJ1-1; D unresolved. The CDR3 has 12 residues. Trimming left V 3 bases short and J 7 bases short, with 9 bases between. CDR1 is SEHNR and CDR2 is FQNEAQ in the germline V gene (reference sequence). This chain's CDR3 is CASSLVGGEAFL. The CDR3 DNA reads as TGTGCCAGCAGCTTGGTGGGAGGTGAAGCTTTCCTT.

A note on this clonotype: An end of the junction does not agree with germline; a read error may underlie this. This chain joins TRBV10-3 and TRBJ1-2, with 7 bases lining up with TRBD1. This CDR3 contains 15 residues. Germline lookup yields CDR1 ENHRY and CDR2 SYGVKD. CDR3 protein: CASSEYLRGNYGYTF. The DNA of the CDR3 is TGTGCCAGCAGTGAATACCTCAGGGGGAACTATGGCTACACCTTC.

This clonotype was observed at least ten times. V and J are TRBV2 and TRBJ2-7; D ambiguous. The CDR3 runs to 10 residues. With 7 bases removed from V and 6 bases from J, the gap between germline ends came to 7 bases. In germline, CDR1 is SNHLY, CDR2 FYNNEI. DNA of the CDR3: TGTGCCAGCAAAGGGCGCGAGCAGTACTTC. Encoded protein: CASKGREQYF.

The rearrangement joins TRBV7-8 to TRBJ1-3; a possible D gene is TRBD1 (5 bases). V lost 1 base to trimming and J lost 0 bases, with 13 bases between them. The germline CDR1 and CDR2 sequences are SGHVS and FQNEAQ. CDR3 length: 17 residues. The CDR3 is CASSLVRGLSSGNTIYF. Here the CDR3 DNA reads TGTGCCAGCAGCTTAGTGAGGGGCCTGAGCTCTGGAAACACCATATATTTT.

There are many counts of this clonotype. The gene calls are TRBV2 and TRBJ1-1; the D gene is possibly TRBD1 (5 bases). Germline CDR1 is SNHLY and CDR2 is FYNNEI. The CDR3 spans 14 residues. The germline V and J ends were trimmed by 6 bases and 1 base, with 12 bases remaining between them. The CDR3 region is CASRPSTANTEAFF. CDR3 coding DNA: TGTGCCAGCAGGCCCTCGACAGCGAACACTGAAGCTTTCTTT.

Points on this clonotype: A read error may be the cause here, since a much bigger clone is one base away. The rearrangement links TRBV2 to TRBJ1-4, with D maybe TRBD1 (5 bases). CDR3 length: 14 amino acids. Germline V gene sequence: CDR1 SNHLY, CDR2 FYNNEI. As DNA, the CDR3 is TGTGCCAGCAGCCCCCGGACGGGGGGGGAAAAACTGCTTTTT. This encodes CASSPRTGGEKLLF.